A selection of T cell receptor beta chains follows, all from one sample in a study of OX40 agonist ivuxolimab in advanced cancers. Data came from immunoSEQ multiplex PCR; TCRdb stores just in-frame clones and leaves some out. This repertoire shows 65,000 to 90,000 clones, over 75% found once; its top ten account for approximately 0.6%. The sample here was CD4+ or CD8+ T cells sorted from blood, taken in a trial of the OX40 agonist ivuxolimab. The receptor set was obtained from an adult with an advanced solid tumor such as melanoma, head and neck, liver or kidney cancer. The CDR3 runs from the conserved cysteine through the conserved F or W. The order of the fields is D gene, J gene, clone size, V gene, CDR3 protein, CDR3 DNA. A D gene is named only where the DNA matches it firmly. Clone size is shown for a subset of rows, as once, few, many or a class of expanded clone.

>NA|TRBJ2-1|NA|TRBV5-1
CASSLRREQFF
TGCGCCAGCAGCTTACGTCGTGAGCAGTTCTTC
>NA|TRBJ2-5|NA|TRBV11-2
CASHNGRGETQYF
TGTGCCAGCCACAATGGACGGGGTGAGACCCAGTACTTC
>NA|TRBJ1-1|NA|TRBV6-5
CASAESTEAFF
TGTGCCAGTGCAGAGAGCACTGAAGCTTTCTTT
>TRBD1|TRBJ1-6|few|TRBV7-8
CASSLAPGQGDNSPLHF
TGTGCCAGCAGCTTAGCTCCGGGACAGGGGGACAATTCACCCCTCCACTTT
>NA|TRBJ2-3|NA|TRBV18
CASSPRDLAADTQYF
TGTGCCAGCTCACCCCGGGACCTTGCGGCAGATACGCAGTATTTT
>NA|TRBJ2-7|NA|TRBV4-2
CAPLRGYEQYF
TGTGCCCCCTTGCGGGGCTACGAGCAGTACTTC
>NA|TRBJ1-1|NA|TRBV11-2
CASSETAGETEAFF
TGTGCCAGCAGCGAGACCGCAGGGGAAACTGAAGCTTTCTTT
>NA|TRBJ2-2|NA|TRBV10-3
CAISESMGRNTGELFF
TGTGCCATCAGTGAGTCTATGGGGCGCAACACCGGGGAGCTGTTTTTT
>NA|TRBJ1-6|NA|TRBV6-5
CASSYLNRDSPLHF
TGTGCCAGCAGTTACCTAAACAGAGATTCACCCCTCCACTTT
>NA|TRBJ2-7|NA|TRBV7-8
CASSLERAYEQYF
TGTGCCAGCAGCTTAGAGAGAGCCTACGAGCAGTACTTC
>TRBD2|TRBJ2-5|once|TRBV18
CASSPPGGHAGETQYF
TGTGCCAGCTCACCGCCGGGAGGGCATGCGGGAGAGACCCAGTACTTC
>NA|TRBJ1-2|once|TRBV2
CASSEAGRQNYGYTF
TGTGCCAGCAGTGAAGCGGGGAGGCAAAACTATGGCTACACCTTC
>NA|TRBJ2-2|NA|TRBV2
CASRGDTSETGELFF
TGTGCCAGCAGGGGGGACACATCTGAAACGGGGGAGCTGTTTTTT
>NA|TRBJ2-3|NA|TRBV15
CATSRDTDTQYF
TGTGCCACCAGCAGAGATACGGATACGCAGTATTTT
>TRBD1|TRBJ1-3|once|TRBV13
CASSPTGTGAPGNTIYF
TGTGCCAGCAGTCCCACCGGGACAGGGGCTCCCGGAAACACCATATATTTT
>NA|TRBJ1-5|NA|TRBV4-3
CASSQARQGGNQPQHF
TGCGCCAGCAGCCAGGCCCGCCAGGGCGGCAATCAGCCCCAGCATTTT
>NA|TRBJ2-5|NA|TRBV7-2
CASSIAAPETQYF
TGTGCCAGCTCTATAGCCGCCCCAGAGACCCAGTACTTC